The clone carrying this T cell receptor beta chain was counted only a few times. Repertoires were generated with immunoSEQ multiplex PCR, while TCRdb's copy carries only in-frame clones and drops some. Among approximately 50,000 clones, roughly 86% were seen once, and the ten largest hold roughly 22%. The data belong to a study of PD-L1 blockade in urothelial cancer. V was trimmed by 9 bases and J by 0 bases, leaving 14 bases between them. This CDR3 has 14 residues. Looked up from germline, CDR1 is LNHDA and CDR2 is SQIVND (reference sequence). Time point denoted: pretreatment peripheral blood. Sample contribution per patient ranged from 1 to 8, covering pretreatment and on-treatment.

Sequenced here: PBMCs, sampled around atezolizumab (anti-PD-L1) treatment. The clonotype was recovered from a man in his sixties with urothelial cancer. The chain joins TRBV19 to TRBJ1-1; a weak D match, TRBD1 (6 bases). CDR3 sequence (DNA): TGTGCCAGCACCCCCAGGGGCTTGAACACTGAAGCTTTCTTT. This gives the protein CASTPRGLNTEAFF.